These 27 T cell receptor beta chains came from one sample sequenced in a study of control samples from healthy donors and cancer patients. Profiling relied on immunoSEQ multiplex PCR, and the TCRdb table lists in-frame clones only, not all of them. The profile shows 130,000 to 150,000 clones, 75% to 95% of them singletons. The source material was blood. The origin of the receptors is a man aged 30-40 years in good health.

The chain joins TRBV12-3 or TRBV12-4 to TRBJ1-5; weak D call: TRBD1 (5 bases). The CDR3 loop spans 11 amino acids. Trimming shortened V by 5 bases and J by 6 bases, and 5 bases separated the two germline ends. The CDR3 spells CASSRGQPQHF. CDR3 in DNA: TGTGCCAGCAGTAGGGGTCAGCCCCAGCATTTT.

The chain is built from TRBV7-2 and TRBJ2-6, with TRBD1 matching over 9 bases. V lost 7 bases, J lost 0 bases, and 7 bases stayed unmatched. The CDR3 loop spans 17 amino acids. Germline loops: CDR1 SGHTA, CDR2 FQGNSA. The CDR3 DNA reads TGTGCCAGCAACCCCGGGACAGGGCGCTCTGGGGCCAACGTCCTGACTTTC. This sequence encodes CASNPGTGRSGANVLTF.

The chain joins TRBV2 to TRBJ1-2; no clear D. Deletions cut 1 base from V and 0 bases from J, with 9 bases between. The germline gives CDR1 SNHLY, CDR2 FYNNEI. This CDR3 spans 15 amino acids. CDR3 protein: CASSEGAGTNYGYTF. As DNA, the CDR3 is TGTGCCAGCAGTGAAGGCGCCGGGACTAACTATGGCTACACCTTC.

This rearrangement joins TRBV7-3 to TRBJ2-1; 7 nucleotides align to TRBD2. This CDR3 spans 17 amino acids. The V and J ends lost 6 bases and 3 bases, in that order; junction bases with no gene match: 14. Germline values: CDR1 SGHTA, CDR2 FQGTGA. CDR3 residues: CASRATDPRGGYNEQFF. CDR3 bases: TGTGCCAGCAGAGCGACGGACCCTCGCGGGGGCTACAATGAGCAGTTCTTC.

Regarding this clone: Other DNA variants within this sample encode the same CDR3. The chain joins TRBV10-1 to TRBJ2-2; D is uncertain. This CDR3 spans 14 amino acids. Looked up from germline, CDR1 is WNHNN and CDR2 is SYGVQD (reference sequence). Between the trimmed V and J ends, which lost 0 bases and 5 bases, there was a span of 7 bases. Here the CDR3 reads CASSESSVTGELFF. The CDR3 region has the DNA TGCGCCAGCAGTGAGTCCTCAGTTACCGGGGAGCTGTTTTTT.

Here the CDR3 DNA reads TGTGCCAGCAGCCAATTCAGCGACAGACTTAACTATGGCTACACCTTC. This encodes CASSQFSDRLNYGYTF. This chain links TRBV3-1 (or the pseudogene TRBV3-2) with TRBJ1-2, with a tentative D call TRBD1 (5 bases). The CDR3 has 16 residues. Germline CDR1 reads LGHDT; CDR2 reads YNNKEL (reference sequence). V was shortened by 2 bases and J by 1 base, with 14 bases between the two germline ends.

The CDR3 loop reads CASSPIGTGARHEKLFF. CDR3 coding DNA: TGTGCCAGTAGTCCAATAGGGACAGGGGCGCGACACGAAAAACTGTTTTTT. The gene calls are TRBV19 and TRBJ1-4, with 10 positions matching TRBD1. V lost 5 bases, J lost 8 bases, and 14 bases stayed unmatched. CDR3 size: 17 residues. CDR1 LNHDA and CDR2 SQIVND come from the germline V gene (reference sequence). Combining the CDR3 with reference TRBV19 and TRBJ1-4 gives the whole variable domain DGGITQSPKYLFRKEGQNVTLSCEQNLNHDAMYWYRQDPGQGLRLIYYSQIVNDFQKGDIAEGYSVSREKKESFPLTVTSAQKNPTAFYLCASSPIGTGARHEKLFFGSGTQLSVL.

The CDR3 loop reads CASSLDSRTDTQYF. The CDR3 DNA reads as TGCGCCAGCAGCTTGGACAGCCGCACAGATACGCAGTATTTT. The rearrangement links TRBV5-1 to TRBJ2-3; D is unresolved. The CDR3 has 14 residues. V lost 0 bases, J lost 1 base, and 6 bases lay in between. Germline loops: CDR1 SGHRS, CDR2 YFSETQ.

The CDR3 nucleotides are TGTGCCAGCAGTTTACAAGTAACAGACTATGGCTACACCTTC. It is translated as CASSLQVTDYGYTF. V gene TRBV28 combines with J gene TRBJ1-2, with no clear D. There are 14 residues in the CDR3. V shed 2 bases and J shed 3 bases, with 10 bases lying between them. Looked up from germline, CDR1 is MDHEN and CDR2 is SYDVKM.

The J gene is TRBJ1-5, the V gene TRBV5-4; D is unresolved. CDR1 and CDR2 (germline): SGHNT, YYREEE (reference sequence). This CDR3 is built from 12 residues. Trimming removed 4 bases from V and 4 bases from J, with 6 bases in between. The CDR3 DNA reads TGTGCCAGCAGCAGGCCTAATCAGCCCCAGCATTTT. Its protein is CASSRPNQPQHF.

The chain uses TRBV7-9 and TRBJ2-7, with D maybe TRBD1 (6 bases). The germline V and J ends were trimmed by 6 bases and 2 bases, with 11 bases remaining between them. Per germline, CDR1 SEHNR and CDR2 FQNEAQ (reference sequence). The CDR3 is made up of 13 amino acids. CDR3 DNA sequence: TGTGCCAGCAGTTCGGGGACAACCTACGAGCAGTACTTC. It encodes CASSSGTTYEQYF.

This clone was seen at least ten times. Other DNA sequences from this sample encode an identical CDR3 as well. The rearrangement joins TRBV19 to TRBJ1-5; 8 nucleotides agree with TRBD1. CDR1 and CDR2 (germline): LNHDA, SQIVND (reference sequence). J lost 4 bases, V lost 4 bases, and 0 bases had no gene match. The CDR3 is 13 residues long. CDR3 protein: CASSRQGNQPQHF. As DNA, the CDR3 is TGTGCCAGTAGTAGACAGGGGAATCAGCCCCAGCATTTT.

This chain joins TRBV25-1 and TRBJ1-5; D gene ambiguous. Trimming removed 2 bases at V and 10 bases at J, with 12 bases between. The CDR3 totals 13 residues. CDR1 is MGHDK, CDR2 SYGVNS, per germline. The CDR3 loop reads CASSEQLDAPQHF. In DNA form, the CDR3 reads TGTGCCAGCAGTGAACAGCTAGATGCTCCCCAGCATTTT.

The V gene is TRBV19, the J gene TRBJ1-5; TRBD1 agrees at 9 bases. The germline gives CDR1 LNHDA, CDR2 SQIVND (reference sequence). V lost 7 bases and J lost 2; bases outside the gene matches: 6. This CDR3 comprises 15 residues. The CDR3 sequence is CASMDRGMGNQPQHF. In DNA form, the CDR3 reads TGTGCCAGTATGGACAGGGGTATGGGCAATCAGCCCCAGCATTTT.

The J gene is TRBJ1-1, the V gene TRBV29-1; D remains ambiguous. CDR1 and CDR2 (germline): SQVTM, ANQGSEA. The CDR3 loop spans 11 amino acids. Trimming cost V 5 bases and J 6 bases, with 10 bases left between them. The CDR3 bases are TGCAGCGTTATCGGGGTCTCTGAAGCTTTCTTT. It specifies CSVIGVSEAFF. The entire variable domain, with the rest obtained from reference TRBV29-1 and TRBJ1-1, is as follows: SAVISQKPSRDICQRGTSLTIQCQVDSQVTMMFWYRQQPGQSLTLIATANQGSEATYESGFVIDKFPISRPNLTFSTLTVSNMSPEDSSIYLCSVIGVSEAFFGQGTRLTVV.

The chain uses TRBV2 and TRBJ2-2, with no clear D. Trimming removed 8 bases at V and 0 bases at J, with 7 bases between. Germline V gene data show CDR1 as SNHLY and CDR2 as FYNNEI. The CDR3 totals 13 residues. CDR3 in amino acids: CASRKSNTGELFF. CDR3 DNA sequence: TGTGCCAGCCGTAAATCGAACACCGGGGAGCTGTTTTTT. Based on the CDR3 plus reference TRBV2 and TRBJ2-2, the full variable domain is EPEVTQTPSHQVTQMGQEVILRCVPISNHLYFYWYRQILGQKVEFLVSFYNNEISEKSEIFDDQFSVERPDGSNFTLKIRSTKLEDSAMYFCASRKSNTGELFFGEGSRLTVL.

The V and J genes are TRBV10-3 and TRBJ2-7, with 9 positions matching TRBD1. Trimming removed 3 bases from V and 4 bases from J; junction bases left unmatched: 10. The CDR3 loop spans 16 amino acids. Germline loops: CDR1 ENHRY, CDR2 SYGVKD. The CDR3 region has the DNA TGTGCCATCAGTGACGCCGGACAGGGGAAAGGGTACGAGCAGTACTTC. It encodes CAISDAGQGKGYEQYF.

CDR3 residues: CASSSPTETYEQYF. CDR3 DNA: TGTGCCAGCAGCTCTCCGACAGAAACCTACGAGCAGTACTTC. This rearrangement joins TRBV14 to TRBJ2-7; D perhaps matches TRBD1 (5 bases). Trimming left V 5 bases short and J 2 bases short, with 13 bases between. There are 14 residues in the CDR3. The V gene's germline CDR1 is SGHDN and CDR2 FVKESK. Based on the CDR3 plus reference TRBV14 and TRBJ2-7, the full variable domain is EAGVTQFPSHSVIEKGQTVTLRCDPISGHDNLYWYRRVMGKEIKFLLHFVKESKQDESGMPNNRFLAERTGGTYSTLKVQPAELEDSGVYFCASSSPTETYEQYFGPGTRLTVT.

The rearrangement uses TRBV28 and TRBJ1-6; D ambiguous. Trimming removed 8 bases from V and 7 bases from J, with 15 bases in between. Germline assignment: CDR1 MDHEN and CDR2 SYDVKM. The CDR3 is 14 residues long. DNA of the CDR3: TGTGCCAGCGGAACCGGACTCAGCAATTCACCCCTCCACTTT. Translation: CASGTGLSNSPLHF. The full variable domain, with the rest looked up from reference TRBV28 and TRBJ1-6, is DVKVTQSSRYLVKRTGEKVFLECVQDMDHENMFWYRQDPGLGLRLIYFSYDVKMKEKGDIPEGYSVSREKKERFSLILESASTNQTSMYLCASGTGLSNSPLHFGNGTRLTVT.

The chain has TRBV6-2 or TRBV6-3 and TRBJ1-5; TRBD1 is a possible D gene (6 bases). There are 15 residues in the CDR3. V lost 3 bases and J 7 bases, leaving 16 bases between the germline ends. CDR1 is MNHEY and CDR2 is SVGEGT in the germline V gene. The CDR3 nucleotides read TGTGCCAGCAGTTATCCAGGAGGGGGGCAACAGCCCCAGCATTTT. Translated, it gives CASSYPGGGQQPQHF.

The rearrangement links TRBV11-2 to TRBJ1-1, with 7 bases that match TRBD1. Germline CDR1 and CDR2: SGHAT and FQNNGV. The CDR3 is made up of 13 amino acids. V trimming: 5 bases; J trimming: 8 bases; junction bases outside the gene matches: 8. The CDR3 DNA sequence: TGTGCCAGCAGCGTCACCGGGACAGCCGAAGCTTTCTTT. Its protein is CASSVTGTAEAFF.

The chain joins TRBV7-9 to TRBJ2-2, with 8 bases identical to TRBD2. The CDR3 has 14 amino acids. Germline trimming cut 2 bases from V and 6 bases from J; bases unmatched to any gene: 2. Germline CDR1 and CDR2: SEHNR and FQNEAQ (reference sequence). The CDR3 protein is CASSLTGGPGELFF. The CDR3 DNA follows: TGTGCCAGCAGCTTAACGGGGGGGCCCGGGGAGCTGTTTTTT. Based on the CDR3 plus reference TRBV7-9 and TRBJ2-2, the full variable domain is DTGVSQNPRHKITKRGQNVTFRCDPISEHNRLYWYRQTLGQGPEFLTYFQNEAQLEKSRLLSDRFSAERPKGSFSTLEIQRTEQGDSAMYLCASSLTGGPGELFFGEGSRLTVL.

CDR3 in amino acids: CASSVGSQPLHF. In nucleotides, the CDR3 is TGTGCCAGCAGCGTAGGGTCTCAACCCCTCCACTTT. The chain joins TRBV9 to TRBJ1-6; D not resolved. This CDR3 region has 12 residues. Germline values: CDR1 SGDLS, CDR2 YYNGEE. V was cut by 0 bases and J by 12 bases, with 7 bases left in between.

This clone has a single count. V usage is TRBV9 and J usage is TRBJ2-1, with D possibly being TRBD1 (6 bases). The CDR3 has 16 amino acids. V was cut by 6 bases and J by 3 bases, with 19 bases left in between. Per the germline V gene, CDR1 is SGDLS and CDR2 is YYNGEE. The CDR3 region is CASTQGWGLGYNEQFF. The CDR3 coding sequence is TGTGCCAGCACCCAAGGTTGGGGGCTCGGCTACAATGAGCAGTTCTTC. The variable domain in full, completed from reference TRBV9 and TRBJ2-1, reads DSGVTQTPKHLITATGQRVTLRCSPRSGDLSVYWYQQSLDQGLQFLIQYYNGEERAKGNILERFSAQQFPDLHSELNLSSLELGDSALYFCASTQGWGLGYNEQFFGPGTRLTVL.

Sample share makes this clone medium-sized (0.01 to 0.1%). The chain couples TRBV27 to TRBJ1-5; 7 bases fit TRBD1. This CDR3 is built from 13 residues. Germline CDR1 reads MNHEY; CDR2 reads SMNVEV (reference sequence). J was trimmed by 8 bases and V by 6 bases; bases with no gene match: 7. CDR3 amino acids: CASSLTGPEPQHF. The CDR3 DNA reads as TGTGCCAGCAGCCTGACAGGGCCGGAGCCCCAGCATTTT.

The chain joins TRBV4-2 to TRBJ1-6; 9 bases are a match to TRBD1. J was trimmed by 10 bases and V by 1 base; bases with no gene match: 11. The length of the CDR3 is 17 residues. The germline V gene encodes CDR1 LGHNA and CDR2 YNFKEQ. The CDR3 sequence is CASSQGSTGGNRSPLHF. In DNA, the CDR3 is TGTGCCAGCAGCCAAGGCTCGACAGGGGGTAATAGGTCACCCCTCCACTTT.

The J gene is TRBJ2-7, the V gene TRBV7-9, with 10 bases aligning to TRBD1. CDR1 and CDR2 from the germline V gene are SEHNR and FQNEAQ (reference sequence). This CDR3 comprises 15 residues. The V and J ends lost 4 bases and 2 bases, in that order; junction bases with no gene match: 5. The CDR3 DNA reads as TGTGCCAGCAGCTCTATGGGGACAGGGGCCTACGAGCAGTACTTC. Translating it yields CASSSMGTGAYEQYF.